Below, 5 T cell receptor beta chains from the same sample are listed, as sequenced in a study of blood T cell repertoires in COVID-19. Measured with immunoSEQ multiplex PCR; TCRdb has only the in-frame clones, and not every one. This table has around 140,000 clones, 80% appearing once. Sequencing input: peripheral blood. These receptors originate from a man between 70 and 80 years old who had recovered from COVID-19.

This chain links TRBV29-1 with TRBJ1-5; tentatively, D is TRBD1 (6 bases). The CDR3 sequence is 14 residues long. The V gene's germline CDR1 is SQVTM and CDR2 ANQGSEA. Trimming took 4 bases from V and 0 from J, leaving 10 bases between them. CDR3 nucleotides: TGCAGCGTTGTGACAGGCCTTAGCAATCAGCCCCAGCATTTT. Amino acids: CSVVTGLSNQPQHF.

This chain links TRBV9 with TRBJ1-2, with D possibly TRBD1 on 5 matching bases. There are 15 residues in the CDR3. In germline, CDR1 is SGDLS, CDR2 YYNGEE. Trimming pared 6 bases from V and 3 bases from J, leaving 18 bases between. The CDR3 region is CASTPSGGADYGYTF. For the CDR3, the DNA is TGTGCCAGCACCCCCTCAGGAGGGGCCGACTATGGCTACACCTTC. The variable domain in full, with the rest retrieved from reference TRBV9 and TRBJ1-2, is DSGVTQTPKHLITATGQRVTLRCSPRSGDLSVYWYQQSLDQGLQFLIQYYNGEERAKGNILERFSAQQFPDLHSELNLSSLELGDSALYFCASTPSGGADYGYTFGSGTRLTVV.

A single count supports this clone. V is TRBV15 and J is TRBJ1-5, with 10 nucleotides matching TRBD1. Trimming cost V 9 bases and J 5 bases; bases outside gene matches: 4. The CDR3 has 13 amino acids. Germline CDR1 is LNHNV and CDR2 is YYDKDF (reference sequence). DNA for the CDR3: TGTGCCACGAGACAGGGGGCCGATCAGCCCCAGCATTTT. Its protein is CATRQGADQPQHF.

V and J are TRBV11-2 and TRBJ2-3, with D tentatively TRBD1 (6 bases). The CDR3 spans 15 residues. V was pared by 2 bases and J by 1 base, with 10 bases between. Germline values: CDR1 SGHAT, CDR2 FQNNGV. CDR3: CASSLTGPGTDTQYF. The DNA for the CDR3 is TGTGCCAGCAGCTTAACAGGGCCTGGCACAGATACGCAGTATTTT.

The chain employs TRBV5-4 and TRBJ2-6; D perhaps matches TRBD1 (5 bases). The V gene lost 4 bases and the J gene lost 1 base, with 9 bases spanning the gap. CDR1 is SGHNT, CDR2 YYREEE, per germline (reference sequence). The length of the CDR3 is 15 residues. DNA for the CDR3: TGTGCCAGCAGCACCCAGGGATCTGGGGCCAACGTCCTGACTTTC. Translated: CASSTQGSGANVLTF.